This T cell receptor (beta chain) comes out of a study of beta chain features in type 1 diabetes. Study details: Cell yields, age and gender were similar between patients and healthy donors.

Only one heparinised blood draw was taken per donor, and its volume averaged approximately 0.11 L. Cells sorted by CD45RO/CCR7/CD25/CD127/CD95/CD27 comprised CD4+ naive, central memory, regulatory and stem cell-like memory cells. Reverse transcribing all isolated RNA meant expressed TCRB transcripts were sequenced. The repertoire was sequenced with immunoSEQ multiplex PCR; TCRdb's copy has only in-frame clones and lacks some. The profile shows roughly 250,000 clones, approximately 70% of them singletons. The CDR3 covers 15 residues. With 2 bases clipped from V and 2 bases from J, the junction kept 6 bases outside the gene matches. Germline V lookup: CDR1 SEHNR, CDR2 FQNEAQ (reference sequence).

This chain uses TRBV7-9 with TRBJ2-7; TRBD2 matches at 7 bases. The sequenced sample consisted of naive CD4+ T cells from blood. This TCR was sampled from a man under 40 in good health. CDR3 loop: CASSLPGTTTYEQYF. The CDR3 nucleotides read TGTGCCAGCAGCTTACCCGGGACTACCACCTACGAGCAGTACTTC.